These 14 T cell receptor beta chains were all obtained from the same sample, sequenced in a study of T-cell reconstitution after alpha-beta-depleted transplantation in children. Unique molecular identifiers were built into the TCRbeta library. From the PCR reads, TCRdb called clonotypes with MiXCR, one entry per CDR3 protein. There are 500,000 to 750,000 distinct CDR3 sequences in the sample; 13% occur only once, and 2% to 2.5% lies in the top ten. The sequences come from PBMCs, mostly from graft donor cells, collected 360 days after TCRalphabeta/CD19-depleted stem cell transplant. These receptors were obtained from a male patient between 10 and 17 years old who had a stem cell transplant for acute myeloid leukemia, so the T cells may come from the graft donor.

As concerns this clonotype: This may be a read error: a much more frequent sequence differs by one nucleotide. The chain joins TRBV6-5 to TRBJ2-5; 8 bases line up with TRBD1. This CDR3 contains 15 residues. Germline CDR1 reads MNHEY; CDR2 reads SVGAGI. DNA for the CDR3: TGTGCCAGCAGTTACAGGACAGGGACCCAAGAGACCCGGTACTTC. This encodes CASSYRTGTQETRYF.

The V gene is TRBV20-1, the J gene TRBJ2-7; D is undetermined. The CDR3 contains 14 residues. Trimming stripped 2 bases from V and 1 base from J, with 12 bases between. Germline V lookup: CDR1 DFQATT, CDR2 SNEGSKA (reference sequence). CDR3 loop: CSARRTETSYEQYF. The CDR3 bases are TGCAGTGCTAGAAGGACGGAGACGTCCTACGAGCAGTACTTC.

This clonotype was picked up a small number of times. This sequence joins TRBV3-1 and TRBJ2-2; TRBD1 matches at 8 bases. Germline V CDR1 and CDR2: LGHDT, YNNKEL (reference sequence). J was trimmed by 2 bases and V by 4 bases; bases with no gene match: 6. The CDR3 covers 16 residues. The DNA of the CDR3 is TGTGCCAGCAGCCCCGGACAGGGTATTAACACCGGGGAGCTGTTTTTT. This encodes CASSPGQGINTGELFF.

The rearrangement joins TRBV29-1 to TRBJ2-7; 8 nucleotides match TRBD2. The V gene end was trimmed by 4 bases and the J gene end by 3 bases; junction bases not matched to a gene: 17. The CDR3 sequence is 17 residues long. Germline values: CDR1 SQVTM, CDR2 ANQGSEA. The CDR3 DNA follows: TGCAGCGTTGGACGGGGGAGATTTGGGACTAGGGTCTACGAGCAGTACTTC. Translation gives CSVGRGRFGTRVYEQYF.

V gene TRBV21-1 combines with J gene TRBJ2-5; the listed D gene, TRBD2, was not tested against the DNA. TRBV21-1 is noted as a pseudogene. CDR3 length equals 20 residues. CDR3 nucleotide sequence: TGTGCCAGCAGCAAATTCGGAGCGGGAGGGCTGGGGTTACTAGGGGAGACCCAGTACTTC. It translates to CASSKFGAGGLGLLGETQYF.

This clonotype was observed a few times. The V call is TRBV24-1, the J call TRBJ2-3; no reliable D call. This CDR3 has 17 residues. With 3 bases removed from V and 5 bases from J, the gap between germline ends came to 20 bases. Germline V gene sequence: CDR1 KGHDR, CDR2 SFDVKD. CDR3 protein: CATSDNSWSTSQDTQYF. CDR3 DNA: TGTGCCACCAGTGATAATTCCTGGTCTACCTCGCAAGATACGCAGTATTTT.

This clonotype was detected ten times or more. The V and J genes are TRBV7-2 and TRBJ1-4; no firm D call. Germline V gene sequence: CDR1 SGHTA, CDR2 FQGNSA. Trimming removed 3 bases at V and 3 bases at J, with 8 bases between. The CDR3 sequence is 14 residues long. The CDR3 coding sequence is TGTGCCAGCAGCTTCCGCGGGTCTAATGAAAAACTGTTTTTT. Amino acid sequence: CASSFRGSNEKLFF. Variable domain in full (rest from reference TRBV7-2 and TRBJ1-4): GAGVSQSPSNKVTEKGKDVELRCDPISGHTALYWYRQSLGQGLEFLIYFQGNSAPDKSGLPSDRFSAERTGGSVSTLTIQRTQQEDSAVYLCASSFRGSNEKLFFGSGTQLSVL.

This clonotype was observed a few times. The chain is built from TRBV7-8 and TRBJ2-2; TRBD2 matches at 7 bases. This CDR3 is 16 amino acids long. CDR1 is SGHVS, CDR2 FQNEAQ, per germline. Trimming cost V 6 bases and J 6 bases; bases outside gene matches: 13. The CDR3 DNA reads as TGTGCCAGCAGACCCCCGGGGCGGGAGAGGGCCGGGGAGCTGTTTTTT. As protein: CASRPPGRERAGELFF. Full variable domain (missing parts from reference TRBV7-8 and TRBJ2-2): GAGVSQSPRYKVAKRGQDVALRCDPISGHVSLFWYQQALGQGPEFLTYFQNEAQLDKSGLPSDRFFAERPEGSVSTLKIQRTQQEDSAVYLCASRPPGRERAGELFFGEGSRLTVL.

The J gene is TRBJ2-7, the V gene TRBV20-1; D possibly corresponds to TRBD1 (5 bases). Trimming removed 3 bases from V and 3 bases from J, with 12 bases in between. CDR1 and CDR2 (germline): DFQATT, SNEGSKA (reference sequence). There are 13 residues in the CDR3. The CDR3 sequence is CSARSRALYEQYF. CDR3 nucleotide sequence: TGCAGTGCTAGGTCCAGGGCCCTCTACGAGCAGTACTTC.

This clonotype was observed many times. This sequence joins TRBV7-9 and TRBJ2-7; D unclear. Germline CDR1 SEHNR, CDR2 FQNEAQ (reference sequence). V shed 6 bases and J shed 0 bases, with 3 bases lying between them. The CDR3 has 11 residues. CDR3 DNA sequence: TGTGCCAGCAGGAGCTCCTACGAGCAGTACTTC. Translated: CASRSSYEQYF.

This chain connects TRBV7-9 to TRBJ1-1; D uncertain. From germline, CDR1 is SEHNR and CDR2 FQNEAQ (reference sequence). Deletions cut 5 bases from V and 1 base from J, with 23 bases between. The CDR3 is made up of 18 amino acids. DNA of the CDR3: TGTGCCAGCAGCCTCGAGACGAAACCAGTGGTAGGGAACACTGAAGCTTTCTTT. Its protein is CASSLETKPVVGNTEAFF. Using reference TRBV7-9 and TRBJ1-1 for the parts outside the CDR3, the full variable domain is DTGVSQNPRHKITKRGQNVTFRCDPISEHNRLYWYRQTLGQGPEFLTYFQNEAQLEKSRLLSDRFSAERPKGSFSTLEIQRTEQGDSAMYLCASSLETKPVVGNTEAFFGQGTRLTVV.

This clonotype has more than one count but fewer than ten. The chain joins TRBV12-3 or TRBV12-4 to TRBJ2-1; 9 bases fit TRBD1. The CDR3 runs to 15 residues. V was clipped by 3 bases and J by 9 bases; unmatched bases: 9. CDR3 bases: TGTGCCAGCAGTTTGGGACAGGGTGAATGGAGTGAGCAGTTCTTC. Its protein is CASSLGQGEWSEQFF.

This clonotype was seen only a few times. The genes are TRBV6-2 or TRBV6-3 and TRBJ2-3; D is perhaps TRBD2 (5 bases). The V end lost 2 bases, the J end lost 9 bases, and 9 bases lay between the germline ends. The germline CDR1 and CDR2 sequences are MNHEY and SVGEGT. CDR3 size: 12 residues. The CDR3 sequence: CASSYASGTQYF. In DNA, the CDR3 is TGTGCCAGCAGTTACGCGTCGGGAACGCAGTATTTT.

The chain joins TRBV20-1 to TRBJ1-5; 9 nucleotides match TRBD1. V gave up 6 bases and J gave up 3 bases; unmatched junction bases: 6. The germline V gene encodes CDR1 DFQATT and CDR2 SNEGSKA (reference sequence). There are 14 residues in the CDR3. This chain's CDR3 is CSAKQGADNQPQHF. DNA for the CDR3: TGCAGTGCAAAACAGGGGGCTGACAATCAGCCCCAGCATTTT.